The 25 T cell receptor beta chains given below trace back to one sample, sequenced in a study of vaccination and CD4 T cells after COVID-19. Treatment described: approximately nine-day PBMC culture with coronavirus spike peptide pools or control peptides (ViraFEST assay). The collection of CD4+ T cells from the unexposed donor took place before the COVID-19 pandemic (2011-2018). Their antigen targets remain unknown. The Oncomine TCR Beta short-read assay was applied to DNA of cultured CD4+ T cells. TCRdb fed the PCR reads into MiXCR, producing one record per CDR3 protein. The data contain about 6,100 distinct CDR3 sequences, 40% to 55% of them seen just once; the ten biggest clones take up roughly two fifths. What was sequenced was CD4+ T cells from blood, cultured in vitro. The receptors shown here come from a human donor in good health.

The chain uses TRBV4-2 and TRBJ2-1; D is possibly TRBD2 (6 bases). The germline V and J ends were trimmed by 3 bases and 1 base, with 10 bases remaining between them. Germline assignment: CDR1 LGHNA and CDR2 YNFKEQ. The CDR3 sequence is 15 residues long. The CDR3 bases are TGTGCCAGCAGCCAGATCGGGGGTTCCTACAATGAGCAGTTCTTC. Its protein is CASSQIGGSYNEQFF.

Only a few counts were recorded for this clonotype. This rearrangement joins TRBV18 to TRBJ2-7, with D perhaps TRBD2 (5 bases). Trimming took 2 bases from V and 7 from J, leaving 9 bases between them. The CDR3 spans 12 residues. CDR1 and CDR2 from the germline V gene are KGHSH and LQKENI. The CDR3 spells CASSPDEREQYF. The CDR3 DNA is TGTGCCAGCTCACCAGACGAGCGGGAGCAGTACTTC.

The rearrangement links TRBV19 to TRBJ2-5, with a possible D match to TRBD2 (5 bases). CDR1 LNHDA and CDR2 SQIVND come from the germline V gene (reference sequence). This CDR3 is 14 amino acids long. V was trimmed by 6 bases and J by 1 base, leaving 12 bases between them. Written as DNA, the CDR3 is TGTGCCAGTAGAGGGAGTTGGCTCCAAGAGACCCAGTACTTC. Residues: CASRGSWLQETQYF.

J is TRBJ2-2 and V is TRBV19; TRBD1 agrees at 9 bases. CDR3 length: 15 amino acids. The junction had 7 bases not matched to a gene; V was cut back by 7 bases and J by 4 bases. CDR1 and CDR2 from the germline V gene are LNHDA and SQIVND (reference sequence). For the CDR3, the DNA is TGTGCCAGTAATCCCGGGACAGGGATCACCGGGGAGCTGTTTTTT. It codes for CASNPGTGITGELFF.

The chain combines TRBV20-1 with TRBJ1-3, with D unclear. Germline V gene data show CDR1 as DFQATT and CDR2 as SNEGSKA (reference sequence). V was shortened by 7 bases and J by 10 bases, with 23 bases between the two germline ends. The CDR3 spans 14 residues. CDR3 in DNA: TGCAGTGGTCTGATGAGAAAGAATGGGAATACCATATATTTT. The encoded protein is CSGLMRKNGNTIYF.

The CDR3 region has the DNA TGTGCCAGCAGCAAAAACGGGGGGGCCTCGGCAGATACGCAGTATTTT. Protein sequence: CASSKNGGASADTQYF. The genes are TRBV7-3 and TRBJ2-3; 8 nucleotides agree with TRBD2. After removal of 5 bases from V and 4 bases from J, the junction contained 11 bases not matched to a gene. The CDR3 is 16 amino acids. Germline V gives CDR1 SGHTA, CDR2 FQGTGA.

The gene calls are TRBV19 and TRBJ1-5; D might be TRBD1 (5 bases). The CDR3 sequence is 15 residues long. CDR1 is LNHDA and CDR2 is SQIVND in the germline V gene (reference sequence). The V and J ends lost 8 bases and 9 bases respectively, with 23 bases between them. The CDR3 spells CASGPGTGKVRPQHF. CDR3 coding DNA: TGTGCCAGTGGCCCCGGGACGGGAAAGGTTCGGCCCCAGCATTTT. The full variable domain, completed using reference TRBV19 and TRBJ1-5, is DGGITQSPKYLFRKEGQNVTLSCEQNLNHDAMYWYRQDPGQGLRLIYYSQIVNDFQKGDIAEGYSVSREKKESFPLTVTSAQKNPTAFYLCASGPGTGKVRPQHFGDGTRLSIL.

V and J are TRBV25-1 and TRBJ1-2; perhaps TRBD1 as D (6 bases). Trimming shortened V by 4 bases and J by 6 bases, and 12 bases separated the two germline ends. The CDR3 consists of 13 residues. Germline assignment: CDR1 MGHDK and CDR2 SYGVNS. The CDR3 region is CASSAGAGDGYTF. In nucleotides, the CDR3 is TGTGCCAGCAGTGCAGGGGCTGGGGATGGCTACACCTTC.

The chain couples TRBV19 to TRBJ1-2; 7 nucleotides line up with TRBD1. Looked up from germline, CDR1 is LNHDA and CDR2 is SQIVND (reference sequence). V was clipped by 6 bases and J by 5 bases; unmatched bases: 12. The CDR3 is made up of 15 amino acids. Here the CDR3 DNA reads TGTGCCAGTAGAATTACCCGACAGGGCTCTTATGGCTACACCTTC. It is translated as CASRITRQGSYGYTF.

Only one count was recorded for this clonotype. In DNA form, the CDR3 reads TGTGCCAGTACCCGAAGGACAGGTTTCGACTCTGGAAACACCATATATTTT. Translated: CASTRRTGFDSGNTIYF. The V call is TRBV19, the J call TRBJ1-3; 7 nucleotides line up with TRBD1. J was trimmed by 0 bases and V by 7 bases; bases with no gene match: 12. The CDR3 has 17 residues. Germline V gene data show CDR1 as LNHDA and CDR2 as SQIVND (reference sequence).

The chain joins TRBV14 to TRBJ1-2; perhaps TRBD1 as D (6 bases). Trimming removed 6 bases at V and 4 bases at J, with 18 bases between. Germline V gene sequence: CDR1 SGHDN, CDR2 FVKESK. The CDR3 has 15 residues. CDR3 sequence (DNA): TGTGCCAGCAGTAGCTCCGACAGGAATCGCTATGGCTACACCTTC. Protein sequence: CASSSSDRNRYGYTF.

This clonotype showed up just a few times. The rearrangement links TRBV6-2 or TRBV6-3 to TRBJ1-5; D ambiguous. The CDR3 is 18 amino acids. Germline V gene sequence: CDR1 MNHEY, CDR2 SVGEGT. V gave up 0 bases and J gave up 4 bases, with 19 bases separating them. The CDR3 region is CASSYSPSGYTFNQPQHF. Written as DNA, the CDR3 is TGTGCCAGCAGTTACTCGCCCAGTGGGTACACCTTTAATCAGCCCCAGCATTTT.

This chain links TRBV6-1 with TRBJ1-2; D is undetermined. This CDR3 is 15 amino acids long. V lost 2 bases and J 2 bases, leaving 12 bases between the germline ends. From germline, CDR1 is MNHNS and CDR2 SASEGT. This CDR3 is CASSEMGTENYGYTF. The DNA of the CDR3 is TGTGCCAGCAGTGAAATGGGCACGGAGAACTATGGCTACACCTTC.

The chain couples TRBV18 to TRBJ2-7, with TRBD2 matching over 8 bases. CDR1 and CDR2 (germline): KGHSH, LQKENI. This CDR3 is built from 15 residues. Trimming cost V 2 bases and J 2 bases; bases outside gene matches: 5. The CDR3 DNA is TGTGCCAGCTCACCAGCTCAGGGACTAGCCTACGAGCAGTACTTC. Translating gives CASSPAQGLAYEQYF. Using reference TRBV18 and TRBJ2-7 for the parts outside the CDR3, the full variable domain is NAGVMQNPRHLVRRRGQEARLRCSPMKGHSHVYWYRQLPEEGLKFMVYLQKENIIDESGMPKERFSAEFPKEGPSILRIQQVVRGDSAAYFCASSPAQGLAYEQYFGPGTRLTVT.

Only a few counts were recorded for this clonotype. V is TRBV6-4 and J is TRBJ2-3; 13 nucleotides match TRBD2. The CDR3 spans 15 residues. CDR1 is MRHNA, CDR2 SNTAGT, per germline. V trimming: 2 bases; J trimming: 6 bases; junction bases outside the gene matches: 2. CDR3 nucleotides: TGTGCCAGCAGTGACACTAGCGGGGGGGCCGATACGCAGTATTTT. Amino acid sequence: CASSDTSGGADTQYF.

In this sample, this clonotype turned up once. The chain is built from TRBV14 and TRBJ2-5; D not resolved. Trimming pared 1 base from V and 4 bases from J, leaving 7 bases between. The CDR3 runs to 13 residues. Germline V CDR1 and CDR2: SGHDN, FVKESK. As DNA, the CDR3 is TGTGCCAGCAGCCAAGGTCGAATAGAGACCCAGTACTTC. Protein: CASSQGRIETQYF.

This rearrangement joins TRBV20-1 to TRBJ1-6; 7 bases map to TRBD1. Trimming removed 5 bases from V and 10 bases from J; junction bases left unmatched: 14. Per the germline V gene, CDR1 is DFQATT and CDR2 is SNEGSKA (reference sequence). CDR3 size: 15 residues. The CDR3, as DNA: TGCAGTGCTGCCCGGGACAGTACAAGGGACTCACCCCTCCACTTT. It translates to CSAARDSTRDSPLHF.

In its sample, this clonotype was seen a few times. The chain couples TRBV6-1 to TRBJ1-2, with D possibly matching TRBD1 (5 bases). Trimming removed 5 bases from V and 2 bases from J, with 15 bases in between. The CDR3 is made up of 15 amino acids. Per germline, CDR1 MNHNS and CDR2 SASEGT. The CDR3 DNA is TGTGCCAGCAGTAGAACTTCCGGGGCAAACTATGGCTACACCTTC. The encoded protein is CASSRTSGANYGYTF.

The rearrangement uses TRBV12-3 or TRBV12-4 and TRBJ1-6; no reliable D call. There are 13 residues in the CDR3. V gave up 8 bases and J gave up 8 bases, with 13 bases separating them. CDR3 region: CASGGLGYSPLHF. The DNA for the CDR3 is TGTGCCAGCGGTGGACTGGGATATTCACCCCTCCACTTT.

This clonotype appeared a few times. The gene calls are TRBV7-2 and TRBJ1-2; D is undetermined. Trimming pared 1 base from V and 5 bases from J, leaving 11 bases between. Germline CDR1 reads SGHTA; CDR2 reads FQGNSA. The CDR3 covers 14 residues. CDR3 sequence: CASSLGSDRYGYTF. The CDR3 bases are TGTGCCAGCAGCTTAGGCTCAGATCGATATGGCTACACCTTC.

This clonotype was seen only a few times. The CDR3 DNA is TGTGCCAGCAAAGAAGGGGGAGCTGGGGCCAACGTCCTGACTTTC. It is translated as CASKEGGAGANVLTF. The chain carries TRBV5-4 and TRBJ2-6; possibly TRBD1 for D (6 bases). With 6 bases removed from V and 2 bases from J, the gap between germline ends came to 12 bases. The CDR3 has 15 amino acids. Germline V CDR1 and CDR2: SGHNT, YYREEE (reference sequence).

The chain employs TRBV12-3 or TRBV12-4 and TRBJ1-2; D possibly corresponds to TRBD1 (5 bases). The CDR3 sequence is 15 residues long. The V and J ends lost 5 bases and 3 bases respectively, with 16 bases between them. CDR3 sequence: CASSPLGPPHYGYTF. As DNA, the CDR3 is TGTGCCAGCAGTCCACTGGGACCTCCTCACTATGGCTACACCTTC.

The V and J genes are TRBV6-5 and TRBJ1-2; D unresolved. There are 14 residues in the CDR3. Germline-derived CDR1 and CDR2 are MNHEY and SVGAGI. Between the trimmed V and J ends, which lost 3 bases and 0 bases, there was a span of 8 bases. The CDR3 bases are TGTGCCAGCAGTTATAAACAGTCTAACTATGGCTACACCTTC. This encodes CASSYKQSNYGYTF.

On this clonotype: At one boundary the junction diverges from the germline segment, which might be a read error. J is TRBJ1-2 and V is TRBV2; unclear D gene. Germline V CDR1 and CDR2: SNHLY, FYNNEI. CDR3 length: 14 amino acids. CDR3 sequence reads: CAGSPIPVDSGYTF. In nucleotides, the CDR3 is TGTGCCGGCAGTCCAATACCGGTGGATTCTGGCTACACCTTC.

The chain carries TRBV6-2 or TRBV6-3 and TRBJ2-1; 10 positions agree with TRBD2. CDR3 length equals 18 residues. Trimming cost V 2 bases and J 3 bases; bases outside gene matches: 10. CDR1 and CDR2 from the germline V gene are MNHEY and SVGEGT. The CDR3 reads CASSYPGGAGGGYNEQFF. The CDR3, as DNA: TGTGCCAGCAGTTACCCTGGAGGAGCGGGGGGGGGCTACAATGAGCAGTTCTTC.